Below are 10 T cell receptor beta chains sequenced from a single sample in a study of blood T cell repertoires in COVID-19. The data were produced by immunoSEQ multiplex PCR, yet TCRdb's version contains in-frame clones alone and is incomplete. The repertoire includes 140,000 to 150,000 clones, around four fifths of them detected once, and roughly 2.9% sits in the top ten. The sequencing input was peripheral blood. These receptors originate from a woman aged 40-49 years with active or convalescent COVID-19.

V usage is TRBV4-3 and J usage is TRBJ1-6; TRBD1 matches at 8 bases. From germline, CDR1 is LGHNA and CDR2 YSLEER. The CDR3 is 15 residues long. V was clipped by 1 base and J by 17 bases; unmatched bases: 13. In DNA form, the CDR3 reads TGCGCCAGCAGCCAAGGCCCAGGGGGCCCCATGATGGTCCACTTT. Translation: CASSQGPGGPMMVHF.

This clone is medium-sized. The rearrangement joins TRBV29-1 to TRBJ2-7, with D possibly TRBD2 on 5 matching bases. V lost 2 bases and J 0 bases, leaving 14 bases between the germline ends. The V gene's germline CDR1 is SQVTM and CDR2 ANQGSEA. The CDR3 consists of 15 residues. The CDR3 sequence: CSVELSGTSSYEQYF. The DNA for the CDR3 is TGCAGCGTTGAATTGTCGGGAACCAGCTCCTACGAGCAGTACTTC.

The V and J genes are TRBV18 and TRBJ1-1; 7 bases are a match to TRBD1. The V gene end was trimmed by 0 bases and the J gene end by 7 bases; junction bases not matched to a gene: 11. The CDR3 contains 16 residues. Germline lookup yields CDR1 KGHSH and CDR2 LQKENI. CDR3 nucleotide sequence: TGTGCCAGCTCACCACCGGGACAGTCTAATCCCCTTGAAGCTTTCTTT. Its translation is CASSPPGQSNPLEAFF.

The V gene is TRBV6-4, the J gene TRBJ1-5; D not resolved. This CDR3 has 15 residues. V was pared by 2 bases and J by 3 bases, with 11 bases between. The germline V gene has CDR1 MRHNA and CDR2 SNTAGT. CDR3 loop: CASSDGRRVNQPQHF. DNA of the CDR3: TGTGCCAGCAGTGACGGTCGGCGGGTCAATCAGCCCCAGCATTTT.

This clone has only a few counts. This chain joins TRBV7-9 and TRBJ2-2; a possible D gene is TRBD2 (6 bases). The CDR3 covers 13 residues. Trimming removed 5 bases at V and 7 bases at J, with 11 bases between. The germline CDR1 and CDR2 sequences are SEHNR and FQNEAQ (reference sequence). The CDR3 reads CASSRGKGGELFF. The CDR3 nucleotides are TGTGCCAGCAGCCGCGGGAAGGGCGGGGAGCTGTTTTTT.

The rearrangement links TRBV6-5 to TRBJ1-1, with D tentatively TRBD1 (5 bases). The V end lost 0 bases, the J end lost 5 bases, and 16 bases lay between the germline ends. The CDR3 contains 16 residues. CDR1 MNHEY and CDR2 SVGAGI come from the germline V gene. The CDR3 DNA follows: TGTGCCAGCAGTTACTCAACAGGTTGGGCCCTGACTGAAGCTTTCTTT. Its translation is CASSYSTGWALTEAFF.

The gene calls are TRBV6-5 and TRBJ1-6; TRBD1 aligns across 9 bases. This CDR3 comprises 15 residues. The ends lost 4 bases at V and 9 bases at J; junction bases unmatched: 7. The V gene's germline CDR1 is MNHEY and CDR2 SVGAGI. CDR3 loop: CASSLGQGYRSPLHF. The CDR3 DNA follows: TGTGCCAGCAGTTTGGGACAGGGATATCGTTCACCCCTCCACTTT.

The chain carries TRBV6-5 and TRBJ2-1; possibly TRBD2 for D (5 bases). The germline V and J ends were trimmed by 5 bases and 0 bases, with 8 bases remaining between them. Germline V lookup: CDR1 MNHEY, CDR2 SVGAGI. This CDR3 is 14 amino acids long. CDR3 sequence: CASSPDYSYNEQFF. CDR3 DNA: TGTGCCAGCAGTCCTGACTACTCCTACAATGAGCAGTTCTTC.

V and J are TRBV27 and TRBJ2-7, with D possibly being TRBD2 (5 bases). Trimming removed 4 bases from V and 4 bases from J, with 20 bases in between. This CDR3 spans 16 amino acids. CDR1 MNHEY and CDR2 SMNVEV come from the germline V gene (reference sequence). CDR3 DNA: TGTGCCAGCAGTTCCCCTGAGGGCCGATCTTATTACGAGCAGTACTTC. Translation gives CASSSPEGRSYYEQYF.

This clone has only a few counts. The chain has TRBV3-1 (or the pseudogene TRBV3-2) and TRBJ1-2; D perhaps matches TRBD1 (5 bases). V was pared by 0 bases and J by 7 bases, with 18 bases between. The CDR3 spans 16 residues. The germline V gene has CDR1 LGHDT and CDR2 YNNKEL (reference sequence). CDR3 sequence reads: CASSQEASGRFGGYTF. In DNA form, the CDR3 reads TGTGCCAGCAGCCAAGAAGCCTCAGGGAGGTTTGGTGGCTACACCTTC.